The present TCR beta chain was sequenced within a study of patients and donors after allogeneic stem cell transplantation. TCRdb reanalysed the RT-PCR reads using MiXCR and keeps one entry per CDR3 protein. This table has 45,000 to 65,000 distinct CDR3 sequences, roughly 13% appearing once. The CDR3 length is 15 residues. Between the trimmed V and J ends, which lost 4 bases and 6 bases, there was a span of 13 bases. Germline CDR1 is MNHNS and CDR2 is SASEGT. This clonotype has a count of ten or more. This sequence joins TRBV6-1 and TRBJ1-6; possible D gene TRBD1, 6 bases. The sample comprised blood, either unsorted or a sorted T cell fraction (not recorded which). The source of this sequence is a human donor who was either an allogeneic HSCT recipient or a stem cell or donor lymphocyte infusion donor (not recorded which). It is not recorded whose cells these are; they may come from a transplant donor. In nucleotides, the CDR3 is TGTGCCAGCAGTGGCGGGACACGGGTTAATTCACCCCTCCACTTT. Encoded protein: CASSGGTRVNSPLHF.